This T cell receptor beta chain came from a study of blood T cell repertoires in COVID-19. Turning to the study itself: Samples came from the United States, Italy and Spain, spanning acute and convalescent COVID-19. Sources were T cells, B-cell-depleted T cells, or PBMCs; the material itself was cDNA or gDNA.

The CDR3 length is 12 residues. Per germline, CDR1 SGHAT and CDR2 FQNNGV. Original processing methods: Amplification from reference gene primers served as the basis for estimated nucleated cell counts. TCRdb keeps only in-frame clones here, not all; method: immunoSEQ multiplex PCR. D and trimming were read from the DNA, whereas the V and J calls and clone size are those reported in that table. Here the sample spans about 110,000 clones, 84% being singletons. The chain joins TRBV11-2 to TRBJ2-7, with 7 bases aligning to TRBD1. The specimen sequenced was peripheral blood. The sequence came from a human donor in a cohort sampled during active COVID-19. The CDR3 here is CASSPGTAGPPV. The CDR3 DNA reads TGTGCCAGCAGCCCTGGGACAGCCGGCCCCCCCGTC.